These T cell receptor beta chains were read from a single sample in a study of neoadjuvant nivolumab and ipilimumab in lung cancer. Profiling relied on immunoSEQ multiplex PCR, and the TCRdb table lists in-frame clones only, not all of them. The sample has about 18,000 clones; 76% are singletons. The source material was tumor tissue, sampled after neoadjuvant nivolumab, alone or with ipilimumab, at or shortly before surgery. These receptors all come from an adult with non-small cell lung cancer. The CDR3 runs from the conserved cysteine through the conserved F or W. Each record gives: CDR3 protein, CDR3 DNA, V gene, D gene, clone size, J gene. A D gene is named only where the DNA matches it firmly. The listing skips clone size in some rows; elsewhere it reads once, few, many or a size class.

CDR3: CASSLGDLVETQYF
DNA: TGCGCCAGCAGCTTGGGGGACTTGGTTGAGACCCAGTACTTC
V: TRBV5-1
D: -
size: -
J: TRBJ2-5

CDR3: CASSVEGLARGGEQFF
DNA: TGTGCCAGCAGCGTAGAGGGACTAGCGAGGGGTGGTGAGCAGTTCTTC
V: TRBV9
D: TRBD2
size: -
J: TRBJ2-1

CDR3: CASRGTSLDEQYF
DNA: TGTGCCAGTAGGGGGACTAGCCTCGACGAGCAGTACTTC
V: TRBV19
D: TRBD2
size: -
J: TRBJ2-7

CDR3: CASTTSGTGELFF
DNA: TGCGCCAGCACCACCTCGGGGACCGGGGAGCTGTTTTTT
V: TRBV5-1
D: -
size: -
J: TRBJ2-2

CDR3: CASSQAPGGTSSHEQYF
DNA: TGCGCCAGCAGCCAAGCCCCGGGCGGGACGTCATCCCACGAGCAGTACTTC
V: TRBV4-3
D: -
size: -
J: TRBJ2-7

CDR3: CASSFVGGRAADTQYF
DNA: TGCGCCAGCAGTTTCGTAGGCGGGAGGGCCGCAGATACGCAGTATTTT
V: TRBV5-1
D: TRBD2
size: -
J: TRBJ2-3

CDR3: CASSLGGTINQPQHF
DNA: TGTGCCAGCAGTTTAGGAGGGACCATCAATCAGCCCCAGCATTTT
V: TRBV28
D: -
size: -
J: TRBJ1-5

CDR3: CASRLPGQPIYGYTF
DNA: TGTGCCAGCAGACTACCCGGACAGCCAATCTATGGCTACACCTTC
V: TRBV2
D: -
size: -
J: TRBJ1-2

CDR3: CASRDEGFTEAFF
DNA: TGTGCCAGCAGGGATGAAGGCTTCACTGAAGCTTTCTTT
V: TRBV25-1
D: -
size: -
J: TRBJ1-1

CDR3: CASSEPRLVQYF
DNA: TGTGCCAGCAGTGAACCGCGGTTGGTGCAGTACTTC
V: TRBV2
D: -
size: -
J: TRBJ2-7

CDR3: CASSSQDRWKAHNEQFF
DNA: TGTGCCAGCAGCTCCCAGGACAGGTGGAAGGCCCACAATGAGCAGTTCTTC
V: TRBV11-3
D: TRBD1
size: -
J: TRBJ2-1

CDR3: CASSPLAGGRDEQFF
DNA: TGTGCCAGCAGCCCCTTAGCGGGAGGAAGGGATGAGCAGTTCTTC
V: TRBV4-2
D: TRBD2
size: large
J: TRBJ2-1

CDR3: CASSQGTSGSYNEQFF
DNA: TGTGCCAGCAGCCAAGGGACTAGCGGCTCCTACAATGAGCAGTTCTTC
V: TRBV4-2
D: TRBD2
size: -
J: TRBJ2-1

CDR3: CASSPDRGTEKLFF
DNA: TGTGCCAGCTCACCGGACAGGGGAACGGAAAAACTGTTTTTT
V: TRBV18
D: TRBD1
size: once
J: TRBJ1-4

CDR3: CASSPDYTGGGEQYF
DNA: TGTGCCAGCTCCCCAGATTATACAGGGGGCGGCGAGCAGTACTTC
V: TRBV18
D: TRBD1
size: -
J: TRBJ2-7

CDR3: CASSSDLSGANVLTF
DNA: TGCGCCAGCAGCTCAGACCTCTCTGGGGCCAACGTCCTGACTTTC
V: TRBV5-1
D: -
size: -
J: TRBJ2-6

CDR3: CASSIKEGYAGELFF
DNA: TGTGCCAGTAGTATAAAAGAGGGGTACGCCGGGGAGCTGTTTTTT
V: TRBV19
D: -
size: -
J: TRBJ2-2

CDR3: CASSLTHTDTQYF
DNA: TGTGCCAGCAGCTTAACTCACACAGATACGCAGTATTTT
V: TRBV7-2
D: -
size: -
J: TRBJ2-3

CDR3: CASSPGPGQGTRGVTEAFF
DNA: TGCGCCAGCAGCCCAGGACCGGGACAGGGGACGAGGGGCGTCACTGAAGCTTTCTTT
V: TRBV4-1
D: TRBD1
size: -
J: TRBJ1-1

CDR3: CASTGQPNTGELFF
DNA: TGTGCCAGTACAGGACAACCGAACACCGGGGAGCTGTTTTTT
V: TRBV19
D: -
size: -
J: TRBJ2-2

CDR3: CASSLTPTSGSLNNEQYF
DNA: TGTGCCAGCAGTTTAACCCCGACTAGCGGGAGTCTAAACAACGAGCAGTACTTC
V: TRBV27
D: TRBD2
size: -
J: TRBJ2-7

CDR3: CASSTDRGLNEQFF
DNA: TGTGCCAGCAGCACCGACAGGGGGCTGAATGAGCAGTTCTTC
V: TRBV11-1
D: TRBD1
size: -
J: TRBJ2-1

CDR3: CASSLGTPDYEQYF
DNA: TGTGCCAGCTCACTCGGGACCCCCGACTACGAGCAGTACTTC
V: TRBV18
D: -
size: -
J: TRBJ2-7

CDR3: CASSLEGVDPDTQYF
DNA: TGTGCCAGCAGCTTGGAGGGGGTAGATCCAGATACGCAGTATTTT
V: TRBV5-6
D: -
size: -
J: TRBJ2-3